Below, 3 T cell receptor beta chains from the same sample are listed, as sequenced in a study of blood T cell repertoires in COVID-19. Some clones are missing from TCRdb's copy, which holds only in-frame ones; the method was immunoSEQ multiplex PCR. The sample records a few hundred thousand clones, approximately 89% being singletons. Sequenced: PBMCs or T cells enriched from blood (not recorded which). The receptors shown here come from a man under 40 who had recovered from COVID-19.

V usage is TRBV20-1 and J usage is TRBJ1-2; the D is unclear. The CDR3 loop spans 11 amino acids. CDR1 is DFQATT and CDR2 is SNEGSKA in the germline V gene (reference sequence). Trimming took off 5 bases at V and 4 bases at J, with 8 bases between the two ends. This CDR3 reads CSAAGTYGYTF. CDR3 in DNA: TGCAGTGCTGCAGGTACCTATGGCTACACCTTC.

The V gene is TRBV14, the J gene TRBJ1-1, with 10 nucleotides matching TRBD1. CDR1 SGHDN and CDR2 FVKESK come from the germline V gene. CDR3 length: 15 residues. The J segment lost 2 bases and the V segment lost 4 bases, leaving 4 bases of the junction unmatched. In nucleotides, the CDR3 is TGTGCCAGCAGCCTACGGACAGGGGGAAACACTGAAGCTTTCTTT. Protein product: CASSLRTGGNTEAFF.

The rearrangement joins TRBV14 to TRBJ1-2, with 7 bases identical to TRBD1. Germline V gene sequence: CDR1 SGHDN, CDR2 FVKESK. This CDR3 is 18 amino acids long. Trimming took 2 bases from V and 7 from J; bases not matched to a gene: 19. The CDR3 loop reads CASSQSDDRVISQGGYTF. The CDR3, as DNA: TGTGCCAGCAGCCAATCGGACGACAGGGTGATATCTCAAGGTGGCTACACCTTC.